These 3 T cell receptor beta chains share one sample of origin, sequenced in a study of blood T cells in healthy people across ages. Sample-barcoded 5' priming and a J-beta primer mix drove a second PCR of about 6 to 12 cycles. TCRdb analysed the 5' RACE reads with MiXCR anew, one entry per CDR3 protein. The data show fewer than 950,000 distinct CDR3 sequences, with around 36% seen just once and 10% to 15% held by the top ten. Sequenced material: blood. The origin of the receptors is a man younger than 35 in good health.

This CDR3 is CASSQGTQYDNEQFF. Here the CDR3 DNA reads TGCGCCAGCAGCCAAGGAACCCAGTACGACAATGAGCAGTTCTTC. The chain joins TRBV4-3 to TRBJ2-1; unclear D gene. Germline loops: CDR1 LGHNA, CDR2 YSLEER. Deletions cut 1 base from V and 5 bases from J, with 12 bases between. The CDR3 runs to 15 residues.

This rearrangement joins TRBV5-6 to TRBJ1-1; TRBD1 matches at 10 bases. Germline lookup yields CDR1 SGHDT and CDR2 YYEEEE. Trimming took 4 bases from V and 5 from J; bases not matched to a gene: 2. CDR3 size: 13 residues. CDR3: CASSGDRGTEAFF. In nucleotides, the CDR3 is TGTGCCAGCAGCGGGGACAGGGGTACTGAAGCTTTCTTT.

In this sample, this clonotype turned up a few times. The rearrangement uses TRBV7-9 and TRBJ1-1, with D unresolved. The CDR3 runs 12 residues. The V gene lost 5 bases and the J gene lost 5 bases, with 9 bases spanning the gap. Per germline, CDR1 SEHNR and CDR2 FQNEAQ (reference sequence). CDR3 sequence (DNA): TGTGCCAGCAGCCCTGACGAAACTGAAGCTTTCTTT. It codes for CASSPDETEAFF.